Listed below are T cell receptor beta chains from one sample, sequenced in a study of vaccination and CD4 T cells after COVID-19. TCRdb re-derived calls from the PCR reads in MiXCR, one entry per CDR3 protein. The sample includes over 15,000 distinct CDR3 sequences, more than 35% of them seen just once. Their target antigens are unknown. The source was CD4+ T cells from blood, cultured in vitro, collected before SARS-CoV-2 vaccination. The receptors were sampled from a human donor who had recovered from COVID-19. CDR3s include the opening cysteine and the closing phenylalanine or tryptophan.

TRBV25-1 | CASSERRVAFF
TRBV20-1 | CSARAAKLAGGPETQYF
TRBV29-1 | CSVDYGYTF
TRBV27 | CASSKDYGPDTQYF
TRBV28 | CASSFNYGYTF
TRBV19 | CASRSPGTGTEAFF
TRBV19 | CATPNRAGELFF
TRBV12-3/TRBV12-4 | CASSPLFSNEQFF
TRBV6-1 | CASTLDSANYGYTF
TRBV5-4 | CASSPPGTGTSYEQYF
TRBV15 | CATSPRGNEQFF
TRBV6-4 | CASRCLDLSCNQPQHF
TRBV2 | CASSLGQGDTQYF
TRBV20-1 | CSARSREGINYGYTF
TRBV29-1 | CSTDRGLNAEAFF
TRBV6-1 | CASSALYGYTF
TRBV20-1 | CSARRGWGGSYNEQFF
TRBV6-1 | CASRTTGTGGDSPLHF
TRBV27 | CATHGVGVYEQYF
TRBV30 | CACYDRDRVSYTF
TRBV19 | CASTGSYTEAFF
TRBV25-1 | CASSVPGGDSPLHF
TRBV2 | CASSVDSHNSPLHF
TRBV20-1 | CSARADRGPYEQYF
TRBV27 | CASTPRGTALNEQFF
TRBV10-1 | CASSESNPGPRPAGQFF
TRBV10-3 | CAISVRQGSDTIYF
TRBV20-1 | CSARAGAGNQPQHF
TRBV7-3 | CASSPQGSNNSPLHF
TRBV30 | CAWKDRPKDRGKGNQPQHF
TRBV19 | CASSILGAHQPQHF
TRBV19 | CASSIGGNQETQYF
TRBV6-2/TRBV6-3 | CASSYPSGGQREAFF
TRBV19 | CASSTRPRGGPNTGELFF
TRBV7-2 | CASSRANEQFF
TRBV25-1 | CASSESRGPYEQYF
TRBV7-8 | CASSSRTGQETQYF
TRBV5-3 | CASSLDNYEQYF
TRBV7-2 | CASSLASWETQYF
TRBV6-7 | CASSYSTAGGRFRVQETQYF
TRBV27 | CASSQASSYNEQFF
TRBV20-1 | CSALWGQPQHF
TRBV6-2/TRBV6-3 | CASSIGQGVQPQHF
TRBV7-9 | CASSFGAPGEKLFF
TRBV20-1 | CSARLQETYTF
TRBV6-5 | CASSYPGQGSHEQYF
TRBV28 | CASRGPGQTNYGYTF
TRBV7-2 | CASSRSGQETQYF
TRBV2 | CASIAGVADTQYF
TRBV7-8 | CASSLGQAGETQYF
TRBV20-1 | CSAPGTVYGYTF
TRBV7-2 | CASSPREGHQPQHF
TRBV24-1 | CATSDLQGKAFF
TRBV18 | CASSWGQGGSYEQYF
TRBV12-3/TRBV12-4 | CASSSQGYGYTF
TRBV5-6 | CASSLEGRSTDTQYF
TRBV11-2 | CASSLDAGFDYGYTF
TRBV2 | CASSEGTGQGYGYAF
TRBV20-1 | CSAIVGGRSNYGYTF